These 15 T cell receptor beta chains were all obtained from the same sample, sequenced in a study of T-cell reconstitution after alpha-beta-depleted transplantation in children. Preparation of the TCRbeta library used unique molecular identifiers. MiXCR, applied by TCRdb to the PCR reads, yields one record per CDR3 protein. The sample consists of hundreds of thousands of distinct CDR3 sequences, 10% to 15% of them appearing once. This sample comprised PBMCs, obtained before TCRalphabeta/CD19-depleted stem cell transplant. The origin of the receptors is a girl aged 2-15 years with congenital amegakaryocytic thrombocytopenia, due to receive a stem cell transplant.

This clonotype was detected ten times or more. CDR3 in amino acids: CSARLGTQETQYF. The CDR3, as DNA: TGCAGTGCTAGACTCGGCACTCAAGAGACCCAGTACTTC. The J gene is TRBJ2-5, the V gene TRBV20-1; D is ambiguous. Germline CDR1 is DFQATT and CDR2 is SNEGSKA (reference sequence). The CDR3 contains 13 residues. With 2 bases removed from V and 2 bases from J, the gap between germline ends came to 9 bases.

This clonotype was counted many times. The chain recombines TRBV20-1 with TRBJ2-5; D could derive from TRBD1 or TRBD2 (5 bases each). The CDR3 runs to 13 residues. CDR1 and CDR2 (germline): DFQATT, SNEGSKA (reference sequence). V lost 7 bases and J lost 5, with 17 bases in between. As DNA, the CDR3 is TGCAGTGTTAGGGACCCTGGATTGGAGACCCAGTACTTC. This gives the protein CSVRDPGLETQYF.

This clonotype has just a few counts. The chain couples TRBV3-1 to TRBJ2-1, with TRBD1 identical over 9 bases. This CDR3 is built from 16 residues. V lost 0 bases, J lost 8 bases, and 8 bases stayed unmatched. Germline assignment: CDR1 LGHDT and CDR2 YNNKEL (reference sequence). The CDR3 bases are TGTGCCAGCAGCCAAGATTTTGGGACAGGGTCCGATGAGCAGTTCTTC. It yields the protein CASSQDFGTGSDEQFF.

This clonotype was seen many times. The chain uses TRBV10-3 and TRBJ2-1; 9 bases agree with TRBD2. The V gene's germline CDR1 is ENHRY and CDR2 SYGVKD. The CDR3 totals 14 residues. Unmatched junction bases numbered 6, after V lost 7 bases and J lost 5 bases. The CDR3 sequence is CAIMSAGGNNEQFF. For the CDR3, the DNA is TGTGCCATCATGTCAGCGGGAGGAAACAATGAGCAGTTCTTC.

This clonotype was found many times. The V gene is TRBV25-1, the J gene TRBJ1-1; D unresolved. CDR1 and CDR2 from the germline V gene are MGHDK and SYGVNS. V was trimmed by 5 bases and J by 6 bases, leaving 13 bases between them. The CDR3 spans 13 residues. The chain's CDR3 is CASSLPGSPEAFF. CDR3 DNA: TGTGCCAGCAGTCTGCCGGGATCTCCTGAAGCTTTCTTT.

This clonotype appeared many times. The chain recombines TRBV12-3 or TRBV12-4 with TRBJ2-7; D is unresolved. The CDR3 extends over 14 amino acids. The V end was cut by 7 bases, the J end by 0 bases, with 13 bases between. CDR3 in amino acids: CASTRASASYEQYF. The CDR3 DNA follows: TGTGCCAGCACCCGGGCCTCAGCCTCCTACGAGCAGTACTTC.

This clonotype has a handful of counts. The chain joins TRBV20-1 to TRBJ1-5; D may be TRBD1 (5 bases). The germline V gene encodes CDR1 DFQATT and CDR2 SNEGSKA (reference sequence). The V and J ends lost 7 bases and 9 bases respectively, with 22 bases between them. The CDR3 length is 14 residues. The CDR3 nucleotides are TGCAGTGGGGCTTTCGGGACTGCAACAGCGCCCCAGCATTTT. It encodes CSGAFGTATAPQHF.

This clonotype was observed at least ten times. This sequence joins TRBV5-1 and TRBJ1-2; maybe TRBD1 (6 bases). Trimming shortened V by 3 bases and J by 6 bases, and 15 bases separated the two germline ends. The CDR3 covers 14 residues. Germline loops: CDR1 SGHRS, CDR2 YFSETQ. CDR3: CASSSRTDFHGYTF. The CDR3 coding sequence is TGCGCCAGCAGCTCGAGGACAGATTTTCATGGCTACACCTTC.

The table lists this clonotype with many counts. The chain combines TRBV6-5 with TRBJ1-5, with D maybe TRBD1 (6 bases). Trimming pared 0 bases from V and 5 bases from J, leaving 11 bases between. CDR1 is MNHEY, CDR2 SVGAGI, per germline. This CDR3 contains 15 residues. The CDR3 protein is CASSYSRGIDQPQHF. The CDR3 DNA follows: TGTGCCAGCAGTTACTCCAGGGGCATTGATCAGCCCCAGCATTTT.

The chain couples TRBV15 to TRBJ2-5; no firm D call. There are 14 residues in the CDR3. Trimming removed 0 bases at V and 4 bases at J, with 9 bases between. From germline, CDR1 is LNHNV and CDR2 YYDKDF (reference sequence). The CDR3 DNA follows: TGTGCCACCAGCAGAGATTCGATGGGAGAGACCCAGTACTTC. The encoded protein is CATSRDSMGETQYF.

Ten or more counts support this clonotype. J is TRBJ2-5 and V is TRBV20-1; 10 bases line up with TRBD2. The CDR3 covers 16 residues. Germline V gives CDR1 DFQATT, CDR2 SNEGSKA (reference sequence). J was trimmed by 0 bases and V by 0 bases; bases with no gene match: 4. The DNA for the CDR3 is TGCAGTGCTAGAGATGGTCTAGCGGGAGACCAAGAGACCCAGTACTTC. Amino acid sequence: CSARDGLAGDQETQYF.

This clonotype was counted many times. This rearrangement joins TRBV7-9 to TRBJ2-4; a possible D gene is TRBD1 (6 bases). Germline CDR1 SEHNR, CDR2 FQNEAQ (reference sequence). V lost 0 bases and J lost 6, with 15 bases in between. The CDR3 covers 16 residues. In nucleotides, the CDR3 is TGTGCCAGCAGCTTAGCAACGACAGGCGGAGGAAACATTCAGTACTTC. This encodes CASSLATTGGGNIQYF.

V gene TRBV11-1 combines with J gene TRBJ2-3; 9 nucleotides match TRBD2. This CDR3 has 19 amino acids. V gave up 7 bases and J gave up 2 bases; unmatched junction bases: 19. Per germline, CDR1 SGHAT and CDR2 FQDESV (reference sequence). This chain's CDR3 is CASISPSSGRRVLTDTQYF. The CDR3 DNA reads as TGTGCCAGCATCTCCCCAAGTAGCGGGAGAAGGGTCCTCACAGATACGCAGTATTTT.

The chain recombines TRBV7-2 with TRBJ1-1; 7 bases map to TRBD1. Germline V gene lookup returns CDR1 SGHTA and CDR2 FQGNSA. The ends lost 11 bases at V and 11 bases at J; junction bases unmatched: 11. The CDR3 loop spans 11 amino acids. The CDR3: CAGLGGLGAFF. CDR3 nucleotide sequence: TGTGCCGGACTAGGGGGCCTGGGTGCTTTCTTT.

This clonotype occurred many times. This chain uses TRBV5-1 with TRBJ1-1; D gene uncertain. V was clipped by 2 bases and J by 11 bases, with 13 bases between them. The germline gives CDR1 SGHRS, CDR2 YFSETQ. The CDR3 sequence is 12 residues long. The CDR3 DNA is TGCGCCAGCAGCTTTTCCAGTGGCGGGGCTTTCTTT. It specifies CASSFSSGGAFF.